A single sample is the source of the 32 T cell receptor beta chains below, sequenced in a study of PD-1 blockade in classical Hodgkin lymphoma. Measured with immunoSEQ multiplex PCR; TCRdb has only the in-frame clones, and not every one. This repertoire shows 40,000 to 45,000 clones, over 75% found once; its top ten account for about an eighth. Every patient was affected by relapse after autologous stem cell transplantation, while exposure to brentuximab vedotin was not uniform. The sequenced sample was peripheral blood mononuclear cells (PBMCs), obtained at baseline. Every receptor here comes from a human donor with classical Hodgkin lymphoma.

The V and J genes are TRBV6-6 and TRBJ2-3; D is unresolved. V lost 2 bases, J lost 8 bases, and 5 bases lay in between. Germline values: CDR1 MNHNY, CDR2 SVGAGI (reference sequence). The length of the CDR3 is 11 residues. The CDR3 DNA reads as TGTGCCAGCAGTTACGGCCGTACGCAGTATTTT. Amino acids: CASSYGRTQYF.

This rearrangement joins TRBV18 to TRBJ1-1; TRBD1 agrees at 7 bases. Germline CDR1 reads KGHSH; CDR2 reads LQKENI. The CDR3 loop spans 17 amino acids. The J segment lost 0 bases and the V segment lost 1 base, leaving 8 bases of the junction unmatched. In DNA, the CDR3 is TGTGCCAGCTCACCACAAGGGGGCGACCTTATGAACACTGAAGCTTTCTTT. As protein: CASSPQGGDLMNTEAFF.

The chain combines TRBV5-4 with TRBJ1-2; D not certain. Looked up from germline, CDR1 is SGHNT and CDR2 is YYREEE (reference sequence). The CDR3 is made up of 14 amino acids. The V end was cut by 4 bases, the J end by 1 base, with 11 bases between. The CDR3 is CASSPRSFNYGYTF. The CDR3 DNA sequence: TGTGCCAGCAGCCCTAGGAGTTTTAACTATGGCTACACCTTC.

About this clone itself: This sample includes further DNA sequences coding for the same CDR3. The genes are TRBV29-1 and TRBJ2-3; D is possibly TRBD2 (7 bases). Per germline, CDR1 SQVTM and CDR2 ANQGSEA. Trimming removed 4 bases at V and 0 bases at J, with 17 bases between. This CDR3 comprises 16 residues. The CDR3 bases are TGCAGCGTTGGGGGGGGCGGGGGTATTAGCACAGATACGCAGTATTTT. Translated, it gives CSVGGGGGISTDTQYF.

In DNA form, the CDR3 reads TGTGCCAGCAGTTATGGGGGGAATTCTGGAAACACCATATATTTT. Its protein product is CASSYGGNSGNTIYF. The V and J genes are TRBV6-6 and TRBJ1-3; a possible D gene is TRBD1 (5 bases). This CDR3 region has 15 residues. Trimming removed 3 bases at V and 1 base at J, with 10 bases between. The V gene's germline CDR1 is MNHNY and CDR2 SVGAGI (reference sequence).

The CDR3 reads CASSLPGTGGETQYF. CDR3 in DNA: TGTGCCAGCAGCTTACCCGGGACAGGGGGAGAGACCCAGTACTTC. This sequence joins TRBV7-8 and TRBJ2-5; 11 nucleotides line up with TRBD1. Germline values: CDR1 SGHVS, CDR2 FQNEAQ. Trimming removed 2 bases from V and 4 bases from J; junction bases left unmatched: 3. The CDR3 contains 15 residues.

Here the CDR3 DNA reads TGTGCCAGCAGCCCAGAAGCCGGGACAGGGGATCCAGATACGCAGTATTTT. It specifies CASSPEAGTGDPDTQYF. The chain employs TRBV7-2 and TRBJ2-3, with TRBD1 identical over 10 bases. The CDR3 runs to 17 residues. The germline CDR1 and CDR2 sequences are SGHTA and FQGNSA. The V gene end was trimmed by 5 bases and the J gene end by 4 bases; junction bases not matched to a gene: 12.

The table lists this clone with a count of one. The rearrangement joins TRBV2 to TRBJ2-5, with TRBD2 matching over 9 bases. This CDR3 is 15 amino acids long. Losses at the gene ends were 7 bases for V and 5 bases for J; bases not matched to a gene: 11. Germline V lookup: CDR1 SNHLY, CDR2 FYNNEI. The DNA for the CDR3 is TGTGCCAGCACACCCGGGACTAGCCTGGCCGAGACCCAGTACTTC. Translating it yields CASTPGTSLAETQYF.

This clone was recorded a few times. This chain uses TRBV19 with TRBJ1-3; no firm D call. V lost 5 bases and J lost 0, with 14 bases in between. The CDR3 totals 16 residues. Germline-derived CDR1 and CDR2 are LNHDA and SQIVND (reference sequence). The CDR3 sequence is CASSSLWALSGNTIYF. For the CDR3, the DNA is TGTGCCAGTAGTTCCCTCTGGGCTCTCTCTGGAAACACCATATATTTT.

This CDR3 reads CASSLAPATDEQYF. The CDR3 region has the DNA TGTGCCAGCAGCTTAGCGCCCGCCACGGACGAGCAGTACTTC. The rearrangement joins TRBV7-2 to TRBJ2-7, with unresolved D. The CDR3 has 14 residues. Trimming pared 0 bases from V and 5 bases from J, leaving 11 bases between. Germline V gene sequence: CDR1 SGHTA, CDR2 FQGNSA.

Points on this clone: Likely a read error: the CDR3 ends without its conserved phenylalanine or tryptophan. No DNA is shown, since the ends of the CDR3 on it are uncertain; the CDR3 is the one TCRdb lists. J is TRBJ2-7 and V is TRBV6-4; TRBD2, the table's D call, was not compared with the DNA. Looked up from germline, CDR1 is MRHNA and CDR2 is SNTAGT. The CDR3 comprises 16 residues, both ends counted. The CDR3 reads CASRAIYSRTSGGGGP.

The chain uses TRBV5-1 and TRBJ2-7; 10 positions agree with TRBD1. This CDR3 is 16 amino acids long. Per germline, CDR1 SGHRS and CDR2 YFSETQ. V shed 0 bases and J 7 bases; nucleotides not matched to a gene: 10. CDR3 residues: CASSLGAGTGAGEQYF. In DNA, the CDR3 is TGCGCCAGCAGCTTGGGTGCCGGGACAGGGGCAGGTGAGCAGTACTTC. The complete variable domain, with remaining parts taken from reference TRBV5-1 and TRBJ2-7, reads KAGVTQTPRYLIKTRGQQVTLSCSPISGHRSVSWYQQTPGQGLQFLFEYFSETQRNKGNFPGRFSGRQFSNSRSEMNVSTLELGDSALYLCASSLGAGTGAGEQYFGPGTRLTVT.

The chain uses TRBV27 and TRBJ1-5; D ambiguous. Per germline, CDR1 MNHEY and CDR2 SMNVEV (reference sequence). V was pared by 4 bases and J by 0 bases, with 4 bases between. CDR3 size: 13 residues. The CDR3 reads CASSYYSNQPQHF. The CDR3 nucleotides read TGTGCCAGCAGTTACTATAGCAATCAGCCCCAGCATTTT.

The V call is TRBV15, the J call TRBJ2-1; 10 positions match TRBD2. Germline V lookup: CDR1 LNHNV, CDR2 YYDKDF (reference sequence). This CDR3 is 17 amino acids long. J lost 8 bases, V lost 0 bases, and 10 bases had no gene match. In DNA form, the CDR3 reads TGTGCCACCAGCAGAGATGGAACTAGCGGGGTATTCGATGAGCAGTTCTTC. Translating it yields CATSRDGTSGVFDEQFF.

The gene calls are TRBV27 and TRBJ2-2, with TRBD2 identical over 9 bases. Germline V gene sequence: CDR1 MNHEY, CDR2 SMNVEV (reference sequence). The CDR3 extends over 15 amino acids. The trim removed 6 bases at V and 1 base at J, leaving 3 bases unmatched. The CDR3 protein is CASRELAGNTGELFF. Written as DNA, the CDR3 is TGTGCCAGCAGGGAACTAGCGGGGAACACCGGGGAGCTGTTTTTT.

CDR3 amino acids: CASRRQGAGETQYF. In nucleotides, the CDR3 is TGTGCCAGCCGCCGACAGGGGGCGGGGGAGACCCAGTACTTC. The chain combines TRBV5-8 with TRBJ2-5; 10 nucleotides align to TRBD1. V dropped 7 bases and J dropped 5; count of bases not matched to a gene: 8. Germline-derived CDR1 and CDR2 are SGHTS and YDEGEE. This CDR3 has 14 residues.

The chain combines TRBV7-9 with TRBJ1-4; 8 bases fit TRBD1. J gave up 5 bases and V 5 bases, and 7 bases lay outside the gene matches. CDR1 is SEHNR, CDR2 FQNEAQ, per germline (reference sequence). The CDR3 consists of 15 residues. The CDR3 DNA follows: TGTGCCAGCAGCCCCAGTGGACAGGGCAATGAAAAACTGTTTTTT. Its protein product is CASSPSGQGNEKLFF. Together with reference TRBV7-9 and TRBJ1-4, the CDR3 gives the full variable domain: DTGVSQNPRHKITKRGQNVTFRCDPISEHNRLYWYRQTLGQGPEFLTYFQNEAQLEKSRLLSDRFSAERPKGSFSTLEIQRTEQGDSAMYLCASSPSGQGNEKLFFGSGTQLSVL.

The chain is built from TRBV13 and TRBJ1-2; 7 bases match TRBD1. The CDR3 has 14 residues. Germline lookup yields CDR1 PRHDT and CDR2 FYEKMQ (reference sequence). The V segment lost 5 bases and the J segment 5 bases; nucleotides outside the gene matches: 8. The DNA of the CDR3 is TGTGCCAGCAGCCCCCGGACAGGCGCTTATGGCTACACCTTC. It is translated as CASSPRTGAYGYTF.

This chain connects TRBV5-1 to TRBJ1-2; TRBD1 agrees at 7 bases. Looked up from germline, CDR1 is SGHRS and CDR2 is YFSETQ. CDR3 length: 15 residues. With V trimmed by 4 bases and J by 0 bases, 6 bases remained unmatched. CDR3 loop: CASSSNRGANYGYTF. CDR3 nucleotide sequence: TGCGCCAGCAGCAGCAACAGGGGAGCTAACTATGGCTACACCTTC.

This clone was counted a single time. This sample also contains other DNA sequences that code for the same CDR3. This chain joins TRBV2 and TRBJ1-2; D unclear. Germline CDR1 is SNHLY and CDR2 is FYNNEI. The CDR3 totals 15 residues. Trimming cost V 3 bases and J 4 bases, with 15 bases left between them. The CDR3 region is CASSEAGIGFYGYTF. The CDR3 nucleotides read TGTGCCAGCAGTGAGGCGGGGATCGGATTCTATGGCTACACCTTC.

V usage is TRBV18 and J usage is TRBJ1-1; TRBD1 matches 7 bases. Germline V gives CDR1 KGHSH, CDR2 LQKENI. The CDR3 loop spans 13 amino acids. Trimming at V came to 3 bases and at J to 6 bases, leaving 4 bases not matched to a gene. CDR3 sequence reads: CASSPTGTAEAFF. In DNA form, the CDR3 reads TGTGCCAGCTCACCGACAGGGACAGCTGAAGCTTTCTTT.

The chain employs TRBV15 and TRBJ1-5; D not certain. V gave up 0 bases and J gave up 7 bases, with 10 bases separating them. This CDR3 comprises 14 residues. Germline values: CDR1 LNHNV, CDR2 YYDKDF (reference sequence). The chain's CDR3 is CATSREGHWQPQHF. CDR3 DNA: TGTGCCACCAGCAGAGAAGGGCATTGGCAGCCCCAGCATTTT.

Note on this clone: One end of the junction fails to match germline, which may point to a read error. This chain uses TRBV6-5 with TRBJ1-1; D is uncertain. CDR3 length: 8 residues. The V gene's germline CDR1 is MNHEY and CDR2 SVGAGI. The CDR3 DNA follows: TGTGCCAGCGGGGAAGCGGACTTT. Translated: CASGEADF.

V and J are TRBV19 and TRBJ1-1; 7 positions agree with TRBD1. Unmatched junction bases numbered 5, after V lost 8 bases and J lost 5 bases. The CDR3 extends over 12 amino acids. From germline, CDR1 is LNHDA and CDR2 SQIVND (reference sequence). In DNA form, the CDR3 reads TGTGCCAGTGGACAGGAGGGAACTGAAGCTTTCTTT. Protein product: CASGQEGTEAFF. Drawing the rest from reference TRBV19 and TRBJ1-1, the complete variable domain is DGGITQSPKYLFRKEGQNVTLSCEQNLNHDAMYWYRQDPGQGLRLIYYSQIVNDFQKGDIAEGYSVSREKKESFPLTVTSAQKNPTAFYLCASGQEGTEAFFGQGTRLTVV.

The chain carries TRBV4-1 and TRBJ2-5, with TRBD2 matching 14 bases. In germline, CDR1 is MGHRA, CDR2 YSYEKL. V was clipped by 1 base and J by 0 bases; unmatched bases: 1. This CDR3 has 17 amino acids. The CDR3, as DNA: TGCGCCAGCAGCCAAGGACTAGCGGGGGGGTACCAAGAGACCCAGTACTTC. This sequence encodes CASSQGLAGGYQETQYF.

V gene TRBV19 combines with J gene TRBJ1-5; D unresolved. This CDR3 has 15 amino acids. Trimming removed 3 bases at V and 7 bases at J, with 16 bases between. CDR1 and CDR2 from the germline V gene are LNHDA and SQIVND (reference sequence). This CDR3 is CASSIAPPVNQPQHF. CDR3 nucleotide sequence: TGTGCCAGTAGTATCGCCCCACCTGTTAACCAGCCCCAGCATTTT.

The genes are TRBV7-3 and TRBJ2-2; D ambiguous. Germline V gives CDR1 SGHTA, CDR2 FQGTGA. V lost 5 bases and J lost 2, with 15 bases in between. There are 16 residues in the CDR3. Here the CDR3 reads CASSPGRIQNTGELFF. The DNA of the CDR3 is TGTGCCAGCAGCCCGGGCCGAATCCAAAACACCGGGGAGCTGTTTTTT.

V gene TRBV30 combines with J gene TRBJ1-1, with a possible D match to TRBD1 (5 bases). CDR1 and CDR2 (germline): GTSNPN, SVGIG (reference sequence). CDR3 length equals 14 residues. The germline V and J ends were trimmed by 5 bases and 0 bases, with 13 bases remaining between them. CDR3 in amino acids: CAWGAEDLNTEAFF. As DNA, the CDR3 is TGTGCCTGGGGGGCGGAGGACCTGAACACTGAAGCTTTCTTT.

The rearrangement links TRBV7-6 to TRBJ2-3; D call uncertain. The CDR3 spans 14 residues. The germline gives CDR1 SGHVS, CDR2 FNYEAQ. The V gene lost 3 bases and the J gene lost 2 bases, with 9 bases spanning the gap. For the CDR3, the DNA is TGTGCCAGCAGCTTGGATTACATCACAGATACGCAGTATTTT. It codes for CASSLDYITDTQYF.

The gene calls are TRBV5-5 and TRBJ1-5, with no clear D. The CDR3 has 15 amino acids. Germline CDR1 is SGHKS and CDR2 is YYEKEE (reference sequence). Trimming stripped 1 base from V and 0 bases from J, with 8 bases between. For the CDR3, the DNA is TGTGCCAGCAGCTTGTACGGTTATAGCAATCAGCCCCAGCATTTT. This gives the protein CASSLYGYSNQPQHF.

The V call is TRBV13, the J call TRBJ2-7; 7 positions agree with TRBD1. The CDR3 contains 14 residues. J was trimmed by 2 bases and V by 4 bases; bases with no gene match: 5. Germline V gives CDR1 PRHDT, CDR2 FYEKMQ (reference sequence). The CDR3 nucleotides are TGTGCCAGCAGCTATGAGGGGGCAGCCTACGAGCAGTACTTC. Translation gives CASSYEGAAYEQYF.

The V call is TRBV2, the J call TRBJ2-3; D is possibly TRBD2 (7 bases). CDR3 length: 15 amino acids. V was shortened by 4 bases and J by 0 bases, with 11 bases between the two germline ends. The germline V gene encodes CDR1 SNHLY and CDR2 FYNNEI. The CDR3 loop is CASSAGGGSTDTQYF. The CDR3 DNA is TGTGCCAGCAGTGCGGGGGGCGGTAGCACAGATACGCAGTATTTT.